This T cell receptor beta chain was obtained from a study of blood T cell repertoires in COVID-19. About the research overall: Samples taken during acute and convalescent COVID-19 were collected in the United States, Italy and Spain. T cells, B-cell-depleted T cells, or PBMCs provided the cDNA or gDNA that served as material.

Authors' methods: Reference gene primer amplification in the assay estimated nucleated cell counts. TCRdb keeps only in-frame clones here, not all; method: immunoSEQ multiplex PCR. The DNA gave D and trimming, while V, J and clone size come from that table. The data contain about 260,000 clones, around nine tenths of them seen just once; the ten biggest clones take up 8.5% to 10%. The CDR3 length is 13 residues. Trimming at V came to 6 bases and at J to 4 bases, leaving 3 bases not matched to a gene. Germline CDR1 reads SGHVS; CDR2 reads FQNEAQ. This clone has more than one count but fewer than ten. The specimen sequenced was peripheral blood. This chain links TRBV7-8 with TRBJ2-1; 7 bases match TRBD2. The receptor's source is a man between 40 and 49 years old who had recovered from COVID-19. The CDR3 spells CASSFSGYNEQFF. The CDR3 DNA is TGTGCCAGCAGTTTTAGCGGGTACAATGAGCAGTTCTTC.